These T cell receptor beta chains were read from a single sample in a study of cytomegalovirus exposure and HLA in healthy donors. Clones were read by immunoSEQ multiplex PCR, and TCRdb kept only the in-frame ones, dropping some. The sample includes more than 110,000 clones, roughly four fifths seen only once; the top ten take roughly 1.4%. The sample consisted of PBMCs. Receptors originate from a man aged 30 to 39 in good health and CMV-seropositive. CDR3s leave out the opening cysteine and the closing phenylalanine or tryptophan. D genes are given only for firm matches. Clone size is shown for a subset of rows, as once, few, many or a class of expanded clone.

D gene | V gene | clone size | CDR3 protein
TRBD1 | TRBV28 | few | ASGQELNTEAF
NA | TRBV5-1 | few | ASCSEVGDEKLF
TRBD2 | TRBV6-5 | once | ASSSLWGGTYEQY
NA | TRBV7-9 | NA | ASSLGQDSNQPQH
NA | TRBV5-1 | NA | ASRDSSSTDTQY
TRBD2 | TRBV9 | NA | ASSGADGSGINYEQF
TRBD2 | TRBV2 | once | AGTSGFTGELF
TRBD1 | TRBV15 | NA | ATSPPPDRGVNYGYT
TRBD1 | TRBV11-2 | NA | ASSLAPGQVWEAF
TRBD2 | TRBV30 | NA | AWSSGTSADTQY
NA | TRBV6-5 | NA | ASRPHEDPDGYT
NA | TRBV6-8 | NA | ASSYGRAPNLGGYEQY
NA | TRBV28 | NA | ASSTGSNSYNEQF
TRBD2 | TRBV9 | NA | ASSTPGGAGVHQETQY
TRBD1 | TRBV7-8 | NA | ASSRQGPMGGELF
TRBD1 | TRBV28 | NA | ASSSDRVNTGELF
NA | TRBV28 | NA | AIQENYGYT
NA | TRBV18 | NA | ASSPPGGNQPQH
TRBD1 | TRBV6-5 | NA | ASSLQGARGIQY
NA | TRBV9 | few | ASSVATGQGLTDTQY
NA | TRBV7-6 | NA | ASSPLDHQY
TRBD1 | TRBV28 | NA | ASSAGGLAYEQY
TRBD1 | TRBV7-8 | NA | ASSIGQALNTEAF
TRBD2 | TRBV2 | NA | ASMRVAGGYEQY
TRBD1 | TRBV19 | NA | ASRRDRYTDTQY
TRBD1 | TRBV19 | NA | ASTGQGVNEQY
NA | TRBV28 | NA | ASSPSAGTYGYT
TRBD1 | TRBV2 | NA | ASSVQPGQGLGSQY
TRBD1 | TRBV2 | once | ASSGLGQANTGELF
NA | TRBV9 | NA | ASSPREYSGNTIY
TRBD2 | TRBV2 | NA | ASRERGVPRQETQY
NA | TRBV2 | NA | ASKSQGGTYEQY
TRBD1 | TRBV6-5 | NA | ASSRGQGRRNTIY
TRBD1 | TRBV5-1 | NA | ASTPAGGPGELF
NA | TRBV30 | NA | AWSLPGLTPHTQY
TRBD2 | TRBV5-1 | NA | ASSGAGGADTQY
NA | TRBV5-1 | NA | ASSRDSLQLYEQY
TRBD1 | TRBV5-6 | few | ASSFGRGTGWIVYGYT
TRBD1 | TRBV28 | NA | ASIPLPRQGVAGELF
NA | TRBV14 | NA | ASSLLTETETQY
TRBD1 | TRBV5-1 | NA | ASSRGTGQETQY
TRBD1 | TRBV10-3 | few | AISATGGPQPQH
NA | TRBV10-3 | NA | AISLGPEVYEQY
TRBD1 | TRBV7-9 | NA | ASSPRAGGDEKLF
TRBD2 | TRBV6-5 | NA | ASSPGTSGGYEQY
TRBD2 | TRBV10-3 | NA | AISEPRSGGSYNEQF
TRBD1 | TRBV4-1 | NA | ASSQSGTVKRDGQF
NA | TRBV4-1 | NA | ASSRRDTTNQPQH
NA | TRBV29-1 | NA | SVGDRAGVKTEAF
NA | TRBV27 | once | ASSLFAQGFGTEAF
TRBD1 | TRBV5-1 | NA | ASSLQGGGNQPQH
NA | TRBV5-4 | NA | ASSLEPNTGELF
TRBD1 | TRBV18 | NA | ASSMDRANGYT
NA | TRBV6-6 | NA | ASSYSPDSPYEQY
TRBD2 | TRBV7-2 | NA | ASRATSGRSGANVLT
TRBD2 | TRBV4-1 | NA | ASSPKAGGHSTDTQY
NA | TRBV28 | NA | ASSLTANYGYT
TRBD2 | TRBV15 | NA | ATSRPFKLGGGDQETQY
NA | TRBV30 | NA | AFRYNYGYT
NA | TRBV6-1 | few | ASSSPIYEQY